The rows below give T cell receptor beta chains drawn from one sample of a study of T-cell reconstitution after alpha-beta-depleted transplantation in children. One entry per CDR3 protein results from TCRdb running MiXCR on the PCR reads. This table has just under 550,000 distinct CDR3 sequences, approximately 20% appearing once. The source was PBMCs from the stem cell graft donor, collected from the stem cell graft. These receptors all stem from a human donor who donated a stem cell graft to a child with acute lymphoblastic leukemia. Both conserved end residues are part of each CDR3. Each record gives: V gene, D gene, clone size, J gene, CDR3 DNA, CDR3 protein. A D gene is named only where the DNA matches it firmly. Only some rows state a clone size, as once, few, many or a class for expanded clones.

V gene: TRBV5-6; D gene: .; clone size: few; J gene: TRBJ2-2; CDR3 DNA: TGTGCCAGCAGCTTGCCCGGGACCGCGAACACCGGGGAGCTGTTTTTT; CDR3 protein: CASSLPGTANTGELFF
V gene: TRBV2; D gene: .; clone size: few; J gene: TRBJ2-1; CDR3 DNA: TGTGCCAGCAGTTTGACTAGAGGGATCTACAATGAGCAGTTCTTC; CDR3 protein: CASSLTRGIYNEQFF
V gene: TRBV4-2; D gene: TRBD1; clone size: .; J gene: TRBJ2-7; CDR3 DNA: TGTGCCAGCAGCCAAGATCATGCCGTTACAGGGGTCTACGAGCAGTACTTC; CDR3 protein: CASSQDHAVTGVYEQYF
V gene: TRBV27; D gene: .; clone size: few; J gene: TRBJ2-1; CDR3 DNA: TGTGCCAGCTGGGGCATTAATTGGTTTGATGAGCAGTTCTTC; CDR3 protein: CASWGINWFDEQFF
V gene: TRBV12-3/TRBV12-4; D gene: .; clone size: few; J gene: TRBJ1-1; CDR3 DNA: TGTGCCAGCAGTTTTGTCGGCGGGAACACTGAAGCTTTCTTT; CDR3 protein: CASSFVGGNTEAFF
V gene: TRBV5-6; D gene: .; clone size: .; J gene: TRBJ2-7; CDR3 DNA: TGTGCCAGCAGCCTGCCCCGACAGCCCTACGAGCAGTACTTC; CDR3 protein: CASSLPRQPYEQYF
V gene: TRBV20-1; D gene: TRBD1; clone size: .; J gene: TRBJ2-7; CDR3 DNA: TGCAGTGCTGACGCCGTTGGGACAGGGGCCTACGAGCAGTACTTC; CDR3 protein: CSADAVGTGAYEQYF
V gene: TRBV4-2; D gene: TRBD2; clone size: .; J gene: TRBJ2-6; CDR3 DNA: TGTGCCAGCAGCCAAGACCTTCCTGGGACTAGCTATCAACGTAGTGGGGCCAACGTCCTGACTTTC; CDR3 protein: CASSQDLPGTSYQRSGANVLTF
V gene: TRBV29-1; D gene: TRBD1; clone size: many; J gene: TRBJ1-4; CDR3 DNA: TGCAGCGTTGACTCTCGACAGGGGGCAAGGGAAAAACTGTTTTTT; CDR3 protein: CSVDSRQGAREKLFF
V gene: TRBV5-1; D gene: TRBD1; clone size: .; J gene: TRBJ1-2; CDR3 DNA: TGCGCCAGCAGGACAGGGGACGTGGACTATGGCTACACCTTC; CDR3 protein: CASRTGDVDYGYTF
V gene: TRBV7-9; D gene: .; clone size: .; J gene: TRBJ2-5; CDR3 DNA: TGTGCCAGCAGCCCCCCCCGAACGGGAGTAGGAGAGACCCAGTACTTC; CDR3 protein: CASSPPRTGVGETQYF
V gene: TRBV29-1; D gene: .; clone size: once; J gene: TRBJ1-1; CDR3 DNA: TGCAGCGACGCCACAGGGTATGGCACTGAAGCTTTCTTT; CDR3 protein: CSDATGYGTEAFF
V gene: TRBV4-1; D gene: TRBD1; clone size: .; J gene: TRBJ2-7; CDR3 DNA: TGCGCCAGCAGCCAAGGACAGGGTAACTCCTACGAGCAGTACTTC; CDR3 protein: CASSQGQGNSYEQYF
V gene: TRBV4-2; D gene: .; clone size: .; J gene: TRBJ2-7; CDR3 DNA: TGTGCCAGCAGCCCCTACACGGGGAGCTACGAGCAGTACTTC; CDR3 protein: CASSPYTGSYEQYF
V gene: TRBV27; D gene: .; clone size: few; J gene: TRBJ2-5; CDR3 DNA: TGTGCCAGCAGTTCGGCACAGGGTTGGTTACTCCAAGAGACCCAGTACTTC; CDR3 protein: CASSSAQGWLLQETQYF
V gene: TRBV5-1; D gene: .; clone size: .; J gene: TRBJ2-1; CDR3 DNA: TGCGCCAGCAGCTCGACTTGGGAGCAGTTCTTC; CDR3 protein: CASSSTWEQFF
V gene: TRBV5-1; D gene: TRBD1; clone size: .; J gene: TRBJ2-5; CDR3 DNA: TGCGCCAGCAGCCCCTCCGGGACAGGGTCAGAGACCCAGTACTTC; CDR3 protein: CASSPSGTGSETQYF
V gene: TRBV5-1; D gene: TRBD2; clone size: .; J gene: TRBJ2-1; CDR3 DNA: TGCGCCAGCAGCTTGGTGGGGACTAGCCCTTACAATGAGCAGTTCTTC; CDR3 protein: CASSLVGTSPYNEQFF
V gene: TRBV6-2/TRBV6-3; D gene: .; clone size: few; J gene: TRBJ1-5; CDR3 DNA: TGTGCCAGCAGAGACGTGGGGCTGATCAATCAGCCCCAGCATTTT; CDR3 protein: CASRDVGLINQPQHF
V gene: TRBV11-2; D gene: .; clone size: .; J gene: TRBJ2-7; CDR3 DNA: TGTGCCAGCAGCTTAGAGGAGGTAGCGCGCTACGAGCAGTACTTC; CDR3 protein: CASSLEEVARYEQYF
V gene: TRBV9; D gene: TRBD1; clone size: .; J gene: TRBJ1-2; CDR3 DNA: TGTGCCAGCAGCGCTCCGGGACAGGGGATTAACGGCTACACCTTC; CDR3 protein: CASSAPGQGINGYTF
V gene: TRBV5-1; D gene: .; clone size: .; J gene: TRBJ2-7; CDR3 DNA: TGCGCCAGCAGCTTGGAGGGGAGCCCTCCCGACGAGCAGTACTTC; CDR3 protein: CASSLEGSPPDEQYF
V gene: TRBV5-1; D gene: TRBD1; clone size: .; J gene: TRBJ2-5; CDR3 DNA: TGCGCCAGCAGCTTAAGACAGGGGAACCAAGAGACCCAGTACTTC; CDR3 protein: CASSLRQGNQETQYF
V gene: TRBV5-1; D gene: .; clone size: few; J gene: TRBJ1-1; CDR3 DNA: TGCGCCAGCAGCTCACAGGTGAACACTGAAGCTTTCTTT; CDR3 protein: CASSSQVNTEAFF
V gene: TRBV7-8; D gene: .; clone size: few; J gene: TRBJ2-2; CDR3 DNA: TGTGCCAGCAGCCCTAGAAACCGGGGAACCGGGGAGCTGTTTTTT; CDR3 protein: CASSPRNRGTGELFF
V gene: TRBV5-1; D gene: .; clone size: .; J gene: TRBJ2-1; CDR3 DNA: TGCGCCAGCAGCTTGGGCTGGAGGGAAGGGGATGAGCAGTTCTTC; CDR3 protein: CASSLGWREGDEQFF
V gene: TRBV7-9; D gene: .; clone size: few; J gene: TRBJ2-7; CDR3 DNA: TGTGCCAGCAGCTCCACGACGGTCGCCTCCTACGAGCAGTACTTC; CDR3 protein: CASSSTTVASYEQYF
V gene: TRBV5-4; D gene: .; clone size: .; J gene: TRBJ2-7; CDR3 DNA: TGTGCCAGCAGCTTGCAGGGGGGACAGTTTTTGTACGAGCAGTACTTC; CDR3 protein: CASSLQGGQFLYEQYF
V gene: TRBV2; D gene: .; clone size: .; J gene: TRBJ1-5; CDR3 DNA: TGTGCCAGCATGGGGCAGGGGAGTTATAGTGGCAATCAGCCCCAGCATTTT; CDR3 protein: CASMGQGSYSGNQPQHF
V gene: TRBV7-9; D gene: .; clone size: few; J gene: TRBJ2-7; CDR3 DNA: TGTGCCAGCGGTGCGGACAGAACCTACGAGCAGTACTTC; CDR3 protein: CASGADRTYEQYF
V gene: TRBV7-9; D gene: .; clone size: .; J gene: TRBJ2-7; CDR3 DNA: TGTGCCAGCAGAGCGGGTCTCTACGAGCAGTACTTC; CDR3 protein: CASRAGLYEQYF
V gene: TRBV27; D gene: TRBD2; clone size: .; J gene: TRBJ2-1; CDR3 DNA: TGTGCCAGCAGTGCGGGACTAGCGGGAGGGCCCCCTTACAATGAGCAGTTCTTC; CDR3 protein: CASSAGLAGGPPYNEQFF
V gene: TRBV3-1; D gene: .; clone size: few; J gene: TRBJ2-3; CDR3 DNA: TGTGCCAGCAGCCAAAGCCCGACCGATACGCAGTATTTT; CDR3 protein: CASSQSPTDTQYF
V gene: TRBV7-2; D gene: TRBD2; clone size: .; J gene: TRBJ2-1; CDR3 DNA: TGTGCCAGCAGCTCAGATAGACTAGCGGGAGTTGATGAGCAGTTCTTC; CDR3 protein: CASSSDRLAGVDEQFF
V gene: TRBV20-1; D gene: TRBD1; clone size: .; J gene: TRBJ1-2; CDR3 DNA: TGCAGTGCTAGGGATGGACAGGGGGCGGAAGGCTACACCTTC; CDR3 protein: CSARDGQGAEGYTF
V gene: TRBV12-3/TRBV12-4; D gene: TRBD2; clone size: .; J gene: TRBJ2-7; CDR3 DNA: TGTGCCAGCACCTCCGCAGCGGGATTTTACGAGCAGTACTTC; CDR3 protein: CASTSAAGFYEQYF
V gene: TRBV27; D gene: .; clone size: many; J gene: TRBJ2-1; CDR3 DNA: TGTGCCAGCAGGGACAGCAATGAGCAGTTCTTC; CDR3 protein: CASRDSNEQFF
V gene: TRBV5-1; D gene: TRBD2; clone size: .; J gene: TRBJ2-1; CDR3 DNA: TGCGCCAGCAGCCTAGCGGGAACTACCAATGAGCAGTTCTTC; CDR3 protein: CASSLAGTTNEQFF
V gene: TRBV12-3/TRBV12-4; D gene: TRBD2; clone size: few; J gene: TRBJ2-2; CDR3 DNA: TGTGCCAGCAGTCCTAGCGGGAGCCCGAACACCGGGGAGCTGTTTTTT; CDR3 protein: CASSPSGSPNTGELFF
V gene: TRBV20-1; D gene: .; clone size: few; J gene: TRBJ2-3; CDR3 DNA: TGCAGTGCCCCACGGGTACCCCGGTCCGATACGCAGTATTTT; CDR3 protein: CSAPRVPRSDTQYF
V gene: TRBV12-3/TRBV12-4; D gene: .; clone size: .; J gene: TRBJ1-5; CDR3 DNA: TGTGCCAGCAGCCCCGGCGCAGGAGGGAATCAGCCCCAGCATTTT; CDR3 protein: CASSPGAGGNQPQHF
V gene: TRBV7-6; D gene: TRBD2; clone size: few; J gene: TRBJ2-5; CDR3 DNA: TGTGCCAGCAGCTTGAGTGGGTGGGGGGGACTGACGTACCAAGAGACCCAGTACTTC; CDR3 protein: CASSLSGWGGLTYQETQYF
V gene: TRBV29-1; D gene: .; clone size: many; J gene: TRBJ1-1; CDR3 DNA: TGCAGCGTCCCCAGGGGGAACACTGAAGCTTTCTTT; CDR3 protein: CSVPRGNTEAFF
V gene: TRBV10-3; D gene: TRBD1; clone size: few; J gene: TRBJ1-2; CDR3 DNA: TGTGCCATCAGTGTAATCGGGACAGGGATCTATGGCTACACCTTC; CDR3 protein: CAISVIGTGIYGYTF
V gene: TRBV29-1; D gene: .; clone size: .; J gene: TRBJ2-5; CDR3 DNA: TGCAGCGTTAAAAAAGGAGGGCCCAAAGAGACCCAGTACTTC; CDR3 protein: CSVKKGGPKETQYF
V gene: TRBV5-1; D gene: TRBD2; clone size: .; J gene: TRBJ2-1; CDR3 DNA: TGCGCCAGCAGATACCGCACACTAGCGGGAGGAGAGAAAAATGAGCAGTTCTTC; CDR3 protein: CASRYRTLAGGEKNEQFF
V gene: TRBV19; D gene: .; clone size: .; J gene: TRBJ1-6; CDR3 DNA: TGTGCCAGTAGTATGGGGGGCGGACGACCATCCAGTTCACCCCTCCACTTT; CDR3 protein: CASSMGGGRPSSSPLHF
V gene: TRBV9; D gene: .; clone size: few; J gene: TRBJ2-7; CDR3 DNA: TGTGCCAGCAGCGTGAGGTCCAGGGATTTTGACGAGCAGTACTTC; CDR3 protein: CASSVRSRDFDEQYF
V gene: TRBV20-1; D gene: TRBD1; clone size: .; J gene: TRBJ1-1; CDR3 DNA: TGCAGTGCTCCCCGGACAGGGGAAGCTGAAGCTTTCTTT; CDR3 protein: CSAPRTGEAEAFF
V gene: TRBV5-1; D gene: .; clone size: .; J gene: TRBJ1-2; CDR3 DNA: TGCGCCAGCAGCCTCCGGGCACCCTCCCACTATGGCTACACCTTC; CDR3 protein: CASSLRAPSHYGYTF
V gene: TRBV7-9; D gene: .; clone size: .; J gene: TRBJ2-2; CDR3 DNA: TGTGCCAGCAGCTTAGGCGACGTTGGGGCGAACACCGGGGAGCTGTTTTTT; CDR3 protein: CASSLGDVGANTGELFF
V gene: TRBV30; D gene: .; clone size: few; J gene: TRBJ2-7; CDR3 DNA: TGTGCCTGGAGTGTACTCACAGGGAGGTACGACGAGCAGTACTTC; CDR3 protein: CAWSVLTGRYDEQYF
V gene: TRBV20-1; D gene: TRBD2; clone size: .; J gene: TRBJ2-7; CDR3 DNA: TGCAGTGCTAGAGCCCCCAGTAGCGGGGCCCTCTACGAGCAGTACTTC; CDR3 protein: CSARAPSSGALYEQYF
V gene: TRBV9; D gene: TRBD2; clone size: few; J gene: TRBJ2-7; CDR3 DNA: TGTGCCAGCAGCGTAGGGGGCGGGAGCTGGGACGAGCAGTACTTC; CDR3 protein: CASSVGGGSWDEQYF
V gene: TRBV15; D gene: .; clone size: .; J gene: TRBJ2-3; CDR3 DNA: TGTGCCACCAGCAGAGGAACAGATACGCAGTATTTT; CDR3 protein: CATSRGTDTQYF
V gene: TRBV5-1; D gene: TRBD1; clone size: .; J gene: TRBJ2-7; CDR3 DNA: TGCGCCAGCAGCGATACCCTAACAGGGGGCCACGAGCAGTACTTC; CDR3 protein: CASSDTLTGGHEQYF
V gene: TRBV2; D gene: TRBD2; clone size: few; J gene: TRBJ2-3; CDR3 DNA: TGTGCCAGCAGTGACAAGGCGGCTAGCGGGAGTTCAGATACGCAGTATTTT; CDR3 protein: CASSDKAASGSSDTQYF
V gene: TRBV9; D gene: .; clone size: few; J gene: TRBJ2-2; CDR3 DNA: TGTGCCAGCAGCGTTGGGTTAGGAGGTAGCACCGGGGAGCTGTTTTTT; CDR3 protein: CASSVGLGGSTGELFF